Listed here are 28 T cell receptor beta chains from one sample, sequenced in a study of blood T cell repertoires in COVID-19. Generated by immunoSEQ multiplex PCR, the TCRdb table keeps only in-frame clones and is missing some. The table includes 200,000 to 250,000 clones, 80% detected once. Specimen: peripheral blood. The source is a woman aged 70-85 years with acute or convalescent COVID-19.

V is TRBV28 and J is TRBJ1-3; D ambiguous. This CDR3 comprises 15 residues. The germline V and J ends were trimmed by 5 bases and 7 bases, with 18 bases remaining between them. The germline V gene encodes CDR1 MDHEN and CDR2 SYDVKM. In nucleotides, the CDR3 is TGTGCCAGCAGTAGCGCGGAGCCTTCGAGGAACACCATATATTTT. This codes for CASSSAEPSRNTIYF.

This chain's CDR3 is CASSPQSGGFTDTQYF. The CDR3 DNA follows: TGTGCCAGCTCACCACAGTCGGGGGGGTTCACAGATACGCAGTATTTT. The rearrangement joins TRBV18 to TRBJ2-3, with 8 bases identical to TRBD2. The junction had 5 bases not matched to a gene; V was cut back by 1 base and J by 2 bases. The CDR3 is made up of 16 amino acids. Germline V gene data show CDR1 as KGHSH and CDR2 as LQKENI. Supplemented by reference TRBV18 and TRBJ2-3, the full variable domain reads NAGVMQNPRHLVRRRGQEARLRCSPMKGHSHVYWYRQLPEEGLKFMVYLQKENIIDESGMPKERFSAEFPKEGPSILRIQQVVRGDSAAYFCASSPQSGGFTDTQYFGPGTRLTVL.

The chain combines TRBV16 with TRBJ2-7; unclear D gene. Germline CDR1 and CDR2: KGHSY and FQNENV. Trimming shortened V by 2 bases and J by 3 bases, and 8 bases separated the two germline ends. The CDR3 has 13 amino acids. CDR3 protein: CASSQQPGYEQYF. The CDR3 DNA is TGTGCCAGCAGCCAACAACCCGGCTACGAGCAGTACTTC. Full variable domain (remainder filled in from reference TRBV16 and TRBJ2-7): GEEVAQTPKHLVRGEGQKAKLYCAPIKGHSYVFWYQQVLKNEFKFLISFQNENVFDETGMPKERFSAKCLPNSPCSLEIQATKLEDSAVYFCASSQQPGYEQYFGPGTRLTVT.

The gene calls are TRBV18 and TRBJ2-7, with TRBD1 matching 8 bases. The CDR3 length is 15 residues. Germline lookup yields CDR1 KGHSH and CDR2 LQKENI. V shed 3 bases and J 2 bases; nucleotides not matched to a gene: 6. The CDR3 DNA is TGTGCCAGCTCACCGAGGGACAGGTATCCCTACGAGCAGTACTTC. Protein: CASSPRDRYPYEQYF.

The genes are TRBV3-1 (or the pseudogene TRBV3-2) and TRBJ1-3; the D is unclear. The CDR3 covers 17 residues. Germline V lookup: CDR1 LGHDT, CDR2 YNNKEL (reference sequence). With 0 bases removed from V and 0 bases from J, the gap between germline ends came to 12 bases. The CDR3, as DNA: TGTGCCAGCAGCCAAGATCAAAGAGATTCCTCTGGAAACACCATATATTTT. Amino acid sequence: CASSQDQRDSSGNTIYF.

Comment on this clone: Other DNA sequences in the sample encode the same CDR3. This chain joins TRBV18 and TRBJ1-5; D perhaps matches TRBD1 (5 bases). Trimming shortened V by 3 bases and J by 5 bases, and 8 bases separated the two germline ends. CDR3 length: 13 amino acids. Germline-derived CDR1 and CDR2 are KGHSH and LQKENI. CDR3 loop: CASSPDRDQPQHF. In DNA form, the CDR3 reads TGTGCCAGCTCACCTGACAGAGATCAGCCCCAGCATTTT.

The chain is built from TRBV6-5 and TRBJ1-5; 8 bases match TRBD1. Looked up from germline, CDR1 is MNHEY and CDR2 is SVGAGI. The V gene end was trimmed by 4 bases and the J gene end by 10 bases; junction bases not matched to a gene: 12. The CDR3 extends over 15 amino acids. The CDR3 DNA reads as TGTGCCAGCAGTTTATCAGGGGGCCTCGGGGATCCCCAGCATTTT. Encoded protein: CASSLSGGLGDPQHF.

The chain recombines TRBV12-5 with TRBJ2-3; no clear D gene. The CDR3 consists of 14 residues. Deletions cut 1 base from V and 1 base from J, with 6 bases between. Germline CDR1 and CDR2: LGHNT and FRNRAP. As DNA, the CDR3 is TGTGCTAGTGGTTTGGCCCCTGGCACAGATACGCAGTATTTT. It translates to CASGLAPGTDTQYF.

This clone has a count of ten or more. The CDR3 nucleotides are TGTGCCAGTAGCACAGGGAGTTATAGCAATCAGCCCCAGCATTTT. Amino acid sequence: CASSTGSYSNQPQHF. The V and J genes are TRBV19 and TRBJ1-5; the D gene is possibly TRBD1 (6 bases). With 6 bases removed from V and 0 bases from J, the gap between germline ends came to 12 bases. Germline CDR1 is LNHDA and CDR2 is SQIVND (reference sequence). The CDR3 is 15 amino acids.

The sample holds a few counts of this clone. The gene calls are TRBV10-2 and TRBJ2-7; 9 positions agree with TRBD2. The CDR3 loop spans 16 amino acids. V gave up 0 bases and J gave up 7 bases; unmatched junction bases: 10. Germline CDR1 WSHSY, CDR2 SAAADI. Here the CDR3 DNA reads TGCGCCAGCAGTGAGTCTGGTAGCGGGGGTATAGGTGAGCAGTACTTC. Translating gives CASSESGSGGIGEQYF.

V gene TRBV10-3 combines with J gene TRBJ2-5, with a tentative D call TRBD1 (6 bases). This CDR3 is built from 13 residues. CDR1 and CDR2 from the germline V gene are ENHRY and SYGVKD. V lost 11 bases and J 2 bases, leaving 15 bases between the germline ends. The CDR3 nucleotides are TGTGCCTCGGCGAGGGACAAACAAGAGACCCAGTACTTC. Translated: CASARDKQETQYF.

This chain links TRBV9 with TRBJ1-1; D call uncertain. The CDR3 has 13 residues. Between the trimmed V and J ends, which lost 0 bases and 3 bases, there was a span of 6 bases. Germline V gene sequence: CDR1 SGDLS, CDR2 YYNGEE. The CDR3 loop is CASSVASHTEAFF. The CDR3 region has the DNA TGTGCCAGCAGCGTAGCCAGTCACACTGAAGCTTTCTTT. Together with reference TRBV9 and TRBJ1-1, the CDR3 gives the full variable domain: DSGVTQTPKHLITATGQRVTLRCSPRSGDLSVYWYQQSLDQGLQFLIQYYNGEERAKGNILERFSAQQFPDLHSELNLSSLELGDSALYFCASSVASHTEAFFGQGTRLTVV.

The V gene is TRBV4-1, the J gene TRBJ2-7; 7 bases line up with TRBD1. CDR3 length equals 14 residues. Germline V gene lookup returns CDR1 MGHRA and CDR2 YSYEKL. After removal of 1 base from V and 1 base from J, the junction contained 1 base not matched to a gene. In nucleotides, the CDR3 is TGCGCCAGCAGCCAAGGACAGGGATCCTACGAGCAGTACTTC. Amino acid sequence: CASSQGQGSYEQYF.

This chain's CDR3 is CASSYSGSRGYTF. The CDR3 DNA reads TGTGCCAGCAGTTACTCGGGGAGCCGTGGCTACACCTTC. J is TRBJ1-2 and V is TRBV6-5; D unresolved. The germline CDR1 and CDR2 sequences are MNHEY and SVGAGI. The CDR3 loop spans 13 amino acids. Trimming stripped 0 bases from V and 7 bases from J, with 9 bases between.

V usage is TRBV21-1 and J usage is TRBJ1-6; the table's D gene call, TRBD1, was not cross checked with the DNA. TRBV21-1 is a pseudogene. CDR3 size: 16 residues. The CDR3 sequence: CASTGATTGRFSPLHF. The CDR3 DNA sequence: TGTGCCAGCACCGGAGCCACGACAGGGAGGTTTTCACCCCTCCACTTT.

This rearrangement joins TRBV10-2 to TRBJ2-7; D not certain. The germline V and J ends were trimmed by 0 bases and 2 bases, with 8 bases remaining between them. CDR3 length equals 14 residues. The germline V gene encodes CDR1 WSHSY and CDR2 SAAADI. CDR3 amino acids: CASSESKLAYEQYF. The CDR3 DNA follows: TGCGCCAGCAGTGAGTCTAAACTTGCCTACGAGCAGTACTTC.

The chain carries TRBV19 and TRBJ2-7; D perhaps matches TRBD2 (5 bases). Germline-derived CDR1 and CDR2 are LNHDA and SQIVND (reference sequence). The CDR3 has 14 residues. With 5 bases removed from V and 0 bases from J, the gap between germline ends came to 11 bases. CDR3 nucleotide sequence: TGTGCCAGTAGTTATTCCGGGAACTCCTACGAGCAGTACTTC. Amino acids: CASSYSGNSYEQYF.

The chain is built from TRBV5-1 and TRBJ2-5; no clear D. Germline CDR1 SGHRS, CDR2 YFSETQ. The CDR3 runs to 14 residues. Trimming stripped 0 bases from V and 5 bases from J, with 11 bases between. CDR3 amino acids: CASSLGMAVETQYF. The DNA of the CDR3 is TGCGCCAGCAGCTTGGGTATGGCTGTGGAGACCCAGTACTTC.

V usage is TRBV18 and J usage is TRBJ2-3, with a tentative D call TRBD2 (6 bases). Germline CDR1 reads KGHSH; CDR2 reads LQKENI. The CDR3 contains 16 residues. Trimming removed 3 bases from V and 5 bases from J, with 18 bases in between. CDR3 amino acids: CASSPIGWRAGDTQYF. DNA for the CDR3: TGTGCCAGCTCACCCATAGGGTGGAGGGCTGGAGATACGCAGTATTTT.

The V gene is TRBV7-9, the J gene TRBJ2-4; D may be TRBD2 (6 bases). CDR1 is SEHNR, CDR2 FQNEAQ, per germline (reference sequence). This CDR3 comprises 14 residues. V was clipped by 7 bases and J by 0 bases, with 10 bases between them. The CDR3 DNA reads as TGTGCCAGCACGGAGGGCTTAGCCAAAAACATTCAGTACTTC. This gives the protein CASTEGLAKNIQYF.

The chain recombines TRBV6-5 with TRBJ1-1; D not certain. Germline values: CDR1 MNHEY, CDR2 SVGAGI. V lost 4 bases and J 1 base, leaving 13 bases between the germline ends. The CDR3 consists of 15 residues. CDR3 sequence: CASSSSGVGNTEAFF. The CDR3 bases are TGTGCCAGCAGTTCCAGCGGGGTCGGGAACACTGAAGCTTTCTTT.

This chain joins TRBV5-4 and TRBJ1-1, with 7 bases fitting TRBD1. From germline, CDR1 is SGHNT and CDR2 YYREEE (reference sequence). The trim removed 0 bases at V and 4 bases at J, leaving 6 bases unmatched. The CDR3 sequence is 15 residues long. The CDR3 DNA is TGTGCCAGCAGCTTGGATAGGGGGCGAACCACTGAAGCTTTCTTT. It translates to CASSLDRGRTTEAFF.

This chain uses TRBV5-1 with TRBJ2-4, with 13 bases fitting TRBD2. Per germline, CDR1 SGHRS and CDR2 YFSETQ. V shed 0 bases and J 1 base; nucleotides not matched to a gene: 13. The CDR3 sequence is 21 residues long. The CDR3 spells CASSLGLAGGRGEGAKNIQYF. DNA for the CDR3: TGCGCCAGCAGCTTGGGACTAGCGGGGGGCCGAGGGGAGGGCGCCAAAAACATTCAGTACTTC. The full variable domain, in which reference TRBV5-1 and TRBJ2-4 provide the parts outside the CDR3, is KAGVTQTPRYLIKTRGQQVTLSCSPISGHRSVSWYQQTPGQGLQFLFEYFSETQRNKGNFPGRFSGRQFSNSRSEMNVSTLELGDSALYLCASSLGLAGGRGEGAKNIQYFGAGTRLSVL.

There are a few counts of this clone. The CDR3 protein is CASSEQRGAGNEQFF. CDR3 in DNA: TGTGCCAGCAGCGAGCAGCGGGGGGCCGGGAATGAGCAGTTCTTC. The chain recombines TRBV11-2 with TRBJ2-1, with 9 nucleotides matching TRBD2. There are 15 residues in the CDR3. V lost 5 bases and J lost 7; bases outside the gene matches: 9. Germline V CDR1 and CDR2: SGHAT, FQNNGV.

The table lists this clone with a count of one. The gene calls are TRBV10-3 and TRBJ2-3, with 9 bases matching TRBD1. The CDR3 length is 14 residues. V was pared by 10 bases and J by 0 bases, with 5 bases of the junction left unmatched. CDR1 ENHRY and CDR2 SYGVKD come from the germline V gene. CDR3 DNA sequence: TGTGCCAGCCGGGACAGGGTCAGCACAGATACGCAGTATTTT. It encodes CASRDRVSTDTQYF.

This clone occurred a few times. In DNA form, the CDR3 reads TGTGCCAGCAGCCCTGCGAGCTTCGCAGATACGCAGTATTTT. This encodes CASSPASFADTQYF. The V and J genes are TRBV2 and TRBJ2-3; D is ambiguous. The germline V gene encodes CDR1 SNHLY and CDR2 FYNNEI. With 6 bases removed from V and 4 bases from J, the gap between germline ends came to 14 bases. This CDR3 comprises 14 residues.

The V and J genes are TRBV6-5 and TRBJ1-1; D not certain. This CDR3 has 15 residues. V gave up 8 bases and J gave up 5 bases, with 21 bases separating them. The V gene's germline CDR1 is MNHEY and CDR2 SVGAGI. The CDR3 is CASCLERPWETEAFF. Here the CDR3 DNA reads TGTGCCAGCTGTTTAGAAAGGCCCTGGGAGACTGAAGCTTTCTTT.

The gene calls are TRBV5-6 and TRBJ2-5; possible D gene TRBD2, 7 bases. Germline CDR1 is SGHDT and CDR2 is YYEEEE. V was shortened by 4 bases and J by 5 bases, with 24 bases between the two germline ends. The CDR3 runs 17 residues. The CDR3 reads CASSPPRSRGRGETQYF. CDR3 sequence (DNA): TGTGCCAGCAGCCCTCCCCGCTCGCGGGGGCGGGGTGAGACCCAGTACTTC.